This T cell receptor (beta chain) was identified during a study of vaccination effects on CD4 cells after COVID-19. Background on the study: Two doses of BNT162b2 or mRNA-1273 vaccine were administered to participants.

Scientists isolated CD4+ T cells after a roughly nine-day culture period ended. Having tested negative for nucleocapsid antibodies, the vaccine recipients showed no prior SARS-CoV-2 infection. Each culture had half its medium swapped for IL-2 medium on days 3 and 7. As regards this clone: The antigen remains unidentified.

TCRdb keeps only in-frame clones here, not all; method: immunoSEQ multiplex PCR. Of more than 30,000 clones in the sample, about 70% are singletons; the top ten hold over 3%. The study, taken as a whole, reports: Cross-reactivity with common cold coronaviruses was shown by only 1 of 255 vaccine-induced clones in healthy vaccinees.

Material: CD4+ T cells from PBMCs cultured without peptide, obtained before COVID-19 vaccination. The receptor was derived from a human donor who received a COVID-19 vaccine.

The CDR3 reads CATRTLSGELFF. The CDR3 DNA reads as TGTGCCACCCGGACCTTGTCCGGGGAGCTGTTTTTT. The gene calls are TRBV19 and TRBJ2-2; no reliable D call. Trimming removed 10 bases from V and 6 bases from J, with 12 bases in between. This CDR3 is 12 amino acids long. The germline V gene has CDR1 LNHDA and CDR2 SQIVND (reference sequence).